This entry describes one TCR beta chain. Its antigen is unknown. Per-base qualities were not stored, and no clone one base away is much larger. The CDR3 numbers 15 residues from cysteine through phenylalanine. The sequence is cut down to CDR3 DNA, 45 bases in frame from base 1. Relative to germline, V is 7 bases shorter and J is 4 bases shorter, with 16 bases between their ends. CDR1 and CDR2 are drawn from the germline V gene: SGHTA, FQGNSA. This specimen comes from a study of T cell responses to AZD1222 COVID-19 vaccine (dated by TCRdb to 2020 to 2023). Background on the whole study: TCR sequencing was performed for about 250 trial participants, of whom 207 were given two doses of AZD1222 and roughly 25 were given two doses of MenACWY control vaccine. Enrollment into the trials was organized by age into subgroups of 18-55, 56-69 and 70-plus years, and those subgroups contained approximately 150, 30 and 60 TCR-sequenced participants, respectively.

The CDR3 regions of human TCRbeta chains were analyzed by immunosequencing. As for how the authors treated the data: Repertoire TCRs were checked for matches against a reference library of SARS-CoV-2-specific TCRs that had been generated using the MIRA antigen-specificity platform. Breadth meant the fraction of unique TCRs that were SARS-CoV-2-associated, whereas depth meant the fraction of total T cells that were SARS-CoV-2-associated. Using the MIRA data, each spike-specific TCR was assigned both to the spike region to which the TCR was reactive and to a CD4 or CD8 class. Log10-transformed breadth and depth values were compared by one-way ANOVA with Sidak's multiple comparisons tests. Sourced from immuneACCESS, this table was stored by TCRdb with only in-frame sequences that have V and J called. A share of the clones is absent; for the studies checked, an unresolved V gene accounts for under half, and the remainder has no known explanation. That table supplies the V and J calls and clone size; D and trimming were determined from the DNA. Present in this sample are some 96,000 clones, roughly 86% of which were seen just once. The top ten constitute more than 3.5% of the sample.

The meaning of the sample's time point label: baseline before first vaccination. The treatment or condition tag for this specimen amounts to: meningococcal conjugate vaccine given as trial control. Vaccinee samples came from UK trials COV001 and COV002, including a single-blind randomized controlled phase 2/3 trial of AZD1222 (ChAdOx1 nCoV-19) in healthy adults. Trial participant PBMC samples were collected at day 0 and day 28 after the second dose for TCRbeta chain sequencing. Overall results and qualifications from the work: After two AZD1222 doses, spike-specific TCR breadth and depth were significantly higher than at day 0 and than in MenACWY recipients. Most participants were white British and females outnumbered males, and the authors suggested that clonal diversity may have been underestimated. The whole spike protein was spanned by vaccine-associated CD4 TCRs, and dominant responses were seen in regions 160-218 and 743-854. Conclusions about previously exposed vaccinees are limited, since just 6 or 7 AZD1222 recipients were seropositive for SARS-CoV-2 at baseline. Because no day 14 peak-response samples were available, the repertoires could be characterized only after the peak T cell response. Reportedly, close to half of the unique spike-specific TCRs recognized epitopes lying outside the regions that are mutated in the B.1.351 and B.1.1.7 variants. The 56-69-year group was small, and its depth increase did not reach significance, likely because of low power.

The sample in question was peripheral blood, obtained on day 0 of MenACWY control vaccination. The rearranged chain carries TRBV7-2 and TRBJ2-2, and possibly TRBD2, on 7 matching bases. The source of this sequence is an adult in good health. CDR3 sequence: CASTPRGGPTGELFF. The DNA sequence is given as TGTGCCAGCACCCCGAGGGGGGGGCCCACCGGGGAGCTGTTTTTT.